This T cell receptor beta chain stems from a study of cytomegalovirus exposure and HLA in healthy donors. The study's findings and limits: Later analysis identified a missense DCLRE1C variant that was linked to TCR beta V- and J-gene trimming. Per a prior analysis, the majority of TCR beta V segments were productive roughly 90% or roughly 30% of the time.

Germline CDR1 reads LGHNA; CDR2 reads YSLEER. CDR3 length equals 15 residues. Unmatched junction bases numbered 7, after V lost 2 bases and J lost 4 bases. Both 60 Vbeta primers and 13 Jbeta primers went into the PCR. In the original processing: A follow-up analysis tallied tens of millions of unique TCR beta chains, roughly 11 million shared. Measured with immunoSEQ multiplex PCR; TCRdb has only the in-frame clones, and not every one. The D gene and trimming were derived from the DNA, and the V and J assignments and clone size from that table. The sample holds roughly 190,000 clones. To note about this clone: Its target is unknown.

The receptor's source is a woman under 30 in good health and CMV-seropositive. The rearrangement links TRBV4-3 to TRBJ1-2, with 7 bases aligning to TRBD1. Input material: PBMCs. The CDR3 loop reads CASSQTGQEIYGYTF. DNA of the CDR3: TGCGCCAGCAGCCAAACCGGACAGGAGATCTATGGCTACACCTTC.